This T cell receptor (beta chain) was obtained from a study of blood T cell repertoires in COVID-19. Study information: The United States, Italy and Spain were the sources of the acute and convalescent COVID-19 samples. The cDNA or gDNA used as material had been derived from T cells, B-cell-depleted T cells, or PBMCs.

In the original workflow: Reference gene primer amplification gave estimated nucleated cell counts. TCRdb's copy holds only in-frame clones and misses some; the assay was immunoSEQ multiplex PCR. The V and J calls and clone size come from that table; D and trimming were worked out from the DNA. The data contain 200,000 to 250,000 clones, roughly 80% of them seen just once; the ten biggest clones take up under 1.5%. Self-reported history from a screening survey and questionnaire set each donor's cohort. The specimen sequenced was PBMCs or T cells enriched from blood (not recorded which). The clonotype comes from a woman in her forties with acute COVID-19.

The CDR3 DNA is TGTGCCAGCAGCTCCCGGACAGGCCAAGAGACCCAGTACTTC. Translating gives CASSSRTGQETQYF. This chain joins TRBV7-9 and TRBJ2-5, with 7 bases lining up with TRBD1. CDR1 is SEHNR and CDR2 is FQNEAQ in the germline V gene (reference sequence). V lost 4 bases, J lost 1 base, and 3 bases stayed unmatched. The CDR3 has 14 amino acids.